The 6 T cell receptor beta chains presented below share a single source sample, sequenced in a study of identifying expanded T cells in peripheral blood. Clones were read by immunoSEQ multiplex PCR, and TCRdb kept only the in-frame ones, dropping some. Of around 130,000 clones listed, approximately 86% are singletons. The sequenced sample was blood. Source of these receptors: a person aged 18-70 years in good health.

The table lists this clone with a count of one. V usage is TRBV9 and J usage is TRBJ2-1, with TRBD2 identical over 9 bases. The V gene end was trimmed by 0 bases and the J gene end by 3 bases; junction bases not matched to a gene: 1. The CDR3 is 15 amino acids. CDR1 is SGDLS and CDR2 is YYNGEE in the germline V gene. The CDR3 bases are TGTGCCAGCAGCGTAGAACTAGCGGGCTACAATGAGCAGTTCTTC. Translating gives CASSVELAGYNEQFF.

The chain carries TRBV5-4 and TRBJ2-6; D is undetermined. Germline V gene lookup returns CDR1 SGHNT and CDR2 YYREEE (reference sequence). The CDR3 covers 15 residues. The V end lost 5 bases, the J end lost 0 bases, and 9 bases lay between the germline ends. This CDR3 reads CASSLRASGANVLTF. CDR3 bases: TGTGCCAGCAGTCTCCGGGCCTCTGGGGCCAACGTCCTGACTTTC.

The CDR3 loop reads CASSFGRRGEQYF. CDR3 coding DNA: TGCGCCAGCAGCTTCGGGAGGCGAGGCGAGCAGTACTTC. The chain combines TRBV5-1 with TRBJ2-7; 7 nucleotides match TRBD2. The V gene's germline CDR1 is SGHRS and CDR2 YFSETQ. This CDR3 is built from 13 residues. V lost 2 bases to trimming and J lost 6 bases; unmatched junction nucleotides: 5.

The chain joins TRBV6-5 to TRBJ1-2, with D tentatively TRBD1 (5 bases). This CDR3 has 15 amino acids. The germline V gene has CDR1 MNHEY and CDR2 SVGAGI. Deletions cut 8 bases from V and 6 bases from J, with 22 bases between. This chain's CDR3 is CASGDQGVISDGYTF. As DNA, the CDR3 is TGTGCCAGCGGGGATCAGGGTGTAATAAGCGATGGCTACACCTTC.

The rearrangement joins TRBV7-9 to TRBJ2-1; D is ambiguous. Germline lookup yields CDR1 SEHNR and CDR2 FQNEAQ (reference sequence). The V end lost 1 base, the J end lost 5 bases, and 0 bases lay between the germline ends. The CDR3 is made up of 11 amino acids. The CDR3 bases are TGTGCCAGCAGCTTAGACAATGAGCAGTTCTTC. The encoded protein is CASSLDNEQFF.

V gene TRBV5-1 combines with J gene TRBJ2-5; D unresolved. The CDR3 contains 17 residues. V shed 4 bases and J shed 3 bases, with 22 bases lying between them. CDR1 and CDR2 from the germline V gene are SGHRS and YFSETQ. This CDR3 reads CASSPYRQAKLKETQYF. The CDR3, as DNA: TGCGCCAGCAGCCCCTACCGACAAGCAAAGCTCAAAGAGACCCAGTACTTC. Looking up the rest from reference TRBV5-1 and TRBJ2-5 gives the full variable domain: KAGVTQTPRYLIKTRGQQVTLSCSPISGHRSVSWYQQTPGQGLQFLFEYFSETQRNKGNFPGRFSGRQFSNSRSEMNVSTLELGDSALYLCASSPYRQAKLKETQYFGPGTRLLVL.